Below, 16 T cell receptor beta chains from the same sample are listed, as sequenced in a study of blood T cell repertoires in COVID-19 (dated by TCRdb to about 2020). The library was produced with the immunoSEQ multiplex PCR assay. TCRdb's version of the immuneACCESS table is confined to in-frame rearrangements and falls short of the full clone set. An unresolved V gene accounts for under half of the shortfall where checked; the remainder is of unknown origin. This sample gives 110,000 to 150,000 clones in total; 75% to 85% of them show up just once. 4% of the sample is taken by the ten largest. Sequences were obtained from peripheral blood. All receptors come from a woman at least 80 years old with acute or convalescent COVID-19.

The V gene is TRBV27, the J gene TRBJ2-7; 9 bases are shared with TRBD2. Germline V gene data show CDR1 as MNHEY and CDR2 as SMNVEV (reference sequence). The J segment lost 3 bases and the V segment lost 4 bases, leaving 7 bases of the junction unmatched. This CDR3 region has 15 residues. The CDR3 loop is CASSSLAGLDYEQYF. In DNA, the CDR3 is TGTGCCAGCAGTTCGCTAGCGGGACTCGACTACGAGCAGTACTTC.

This clone has only one observation. The rearrangement uses TRBV5-1 and TRBJ2-1, with TRBD2 matching 14 bases. The CDR3 sequence is 17 residues long. V gave up 0 bases and J gave up 8 bases; unmatched junction bases: 7. The V gene's germline CDR1 is SGHRS and CDR2 YFSETQ. CDR3 loop: CASSLGSGLAGADEQFF. CDR3 bases: TGCGCCAGCAGCTTGGGGTCGGGACTAGCGGGAGCTGATGAGCAGTTCTTC.

The chain uses TRBV5-1 and TRBJ2-7; tentatively, D is TRBD2 (5 bases). V dropped 4 bases and J dropped 0 bases, with 20 bases sitting between them. The CDR3 is 17 amino acids. Germline CDR1 reads SGHRS; CDR2 reads YFSETQ. Written as DNA, the CDR3 is TGCGCCAGCAGCCCCGGCCGGGGTCCCAGGAGCTCCTACGAGCAGTACTTC. Translated: CASSPGRGPRSSYEQYF.

The rearrangement links TRBV2 to TRBJ1-1; the D gene is possibly TRBD1 (6 bases). CDR1 is SNHLY, CDR2 FYNNEI, per germline. CDR3 length: 15 residues. V was shortened by 6 bases and J by 1 base, with 15 bases between the two germline ends. The CDR3 here is CASRTPTGTNTEAFF. Written as DNA, the CDR3 is TGTGCCAGCAGGACCCCGACAGGAACGAACACTGAAGCTTTCTTT.

CDR3: CASTSGTVIYGYTF. The CDR3 region has the DNA TGTGCCAGCACCTCCGGGACAGTGATCTATGGCTACACCTTC. The chain has TRBV7-9 and TRBJ1-2; 7 bases map to TRBD1. CDR1 and CDR2 (germline): SEHNR, FQNEAQ (reference sequence). The CDR3 has 14 residues. The J segment lost 4 bases and the V segment lost 7 bases, leaving 9 bases of the junction unmatched.

The CDR3: CASSLPGTGPINSPLHF. The CDR3 DNA reads as TGTGCCAGCAGCCTCCCCGGGACAGGGCCCATTAATTCACCCCTCCACTTT. The rearrangement joins TRBV7-9 to TRBJ1-6; 9 bases map to TRBD1. V shed 5 bases, J shed 6 bases, and the junction held 11 bases outside the gene matches. The CDR3 extends over 17 amino acids. From germline, CDR1 is SEHNR and CDR2 FQNEAQ (reference sequence).

This chain uses TRBV4-2 with TRBJ1-3, with 7 bases aligning to TRBD1. CDR1 is LGHNA and CDR2 is YNFKEQ in the germline V gene. The CDR3 has 14 residues. V was pared by 5 bases and J by 4 bases, with 5 bases of the junction left unmatched. This CDR3 reads CASSGRGVGNTIYF. CDR3 sequence (DNA): TGTGCCAGCAGCGGCAGGGGGGTCGGAAACACCATATATTTT.

The DNA of the CDR3 is TGTGCCAGCAGCCCTTTCAACCGGGACAATAATGAAAAACTGTTTTTT. Amino acids: CASSPFNRDNNEKLFF. The genes are TRBV3-1 (or the pseudogene TRBV3-2) and TRBJ1-4; perhaps TRBD1 as D (6 bases). The V end was cut by 4 bases, the J end by 4 bases, with 16 bases between. Germline V CDR1 and CDR2: LGHDT, YNNKEL (reference sequence). There are 16 residues in the CDR3.

The CDR3 region has the DNA TGTGCCAGCAGCTGGGGACTAGCGGGGTCGAACACCGGGGAGCTGTTTTTT. This gives the protein CASSWGLAGSNTGELFF. The chain combines TRBV11-2 with TRBJ2-2, with TRBD2 matching 13 bases. The V gene's germline CDR1 is SGHAT and CDR2 FQNNGV. The CDR3 consists of 17 residues. The ends lost 4 bases at V and 0 bases at J; junction bases unmatched: 2.

The genes are TRBV19 and TRBJ1-1; TRBD1 might be the D (5 bases). The CDR3 spans 14 residues. Trimming pared 5 bases from V and 7 bases from J, leaving 17 bases between. From germline, CDR1 is LNHDA and CDR2 SQIVND (reference sequence). CDR3 nucleotide sequence: TGTGCCAGTAGTCCCCAGAACAGGATAGTTGAAGCTTTCTTT. Protein product: CASSPQNRIVEAFF.

The V and J genes are TRBV28 and TRBJ2-7, with a tentative D call TRBD2 (5 bases). The CDR3 is made up of 14 amino acids. Germline CDR1 reads MDHEN; CDR2 reads SYDVKM. V lost 2 bases, J lost 2 bases, and 10 bases lay in between. In nucleotides, the CDR3 is TGTGCCAGCAGTTTACCGGGGAGCCCCTACGAGCAGTACTTC. This encodes CASSLPGSPYEQYF.

The V call is TRBV5-1, the J call TRBJ1-3; D is perhaps TRBD1 (5 bases). V lost 0 bases to trimming and J lost 4 bases, with 8 bases between them. Germline CDR1 SGHRS, CDR2 YFSETQ. The CDR3 loop spans 14 amino acids. The CDR3 DNA is TGCGCCAGCAGCTTGGAGGGGCGAGGAAACACCATATATTTT. Its protein product is CASSLEGRGNTIYF.

This clone has just one count. V and J are TRBV27 and TRBJ2-2; TRBD2 matches 9 bases. CDR3 length: 16 residues. From germline, CDR1 is MNHEY and CDR2 SMNVEV (reference sequence). The J segment lost 1 base and the V segment lost 6 bases, leaving 6 bases of the junction unmatched. CDR3 bases: TGTGCCAGCAGGGCCACTAGCGGGTGGAACACCGGGGAGCTGTTTTTT. Translated: CASRATSGWNTGELFF.

This sequence joins TRBV9 and TRBJ2-2; TRBD2 agrees at 10 bases. Germline CDR1 reads SGDLS; CDR2 reads YYNGEE. The V gene end was trimmed by 2 bases and the J gene end by 5 bases; junction bases not matched to a gene: 9. The CDR3 has 17 residues. The CDR3 region has the DNA TGTGCCAGCAGCGTTTCCCCACTAGCGGGGTCGACCGGGGAGCTGTTTTTT. Encoded protein: CASSVSPLAGSTGELFF.

The V and J genes are TRBV4-1 and TRBJ2-7; the match to TRBD2 covers 10 bases. The trim removed 0 bases at V and 0 bases at J, leaving 11 bases unmatched. CDR1 and CDR2 from the germline V gene are MGHRA and YSYEKL. The CDR3 has 19 amino acids. The CDR3 nucleotides read TGCGCCAGCAGCCAAGATAACGCCCGACTAGCGGGCGGCTCCTACGAGCAGTACTTC. It encodes CASSQDNARLAGGSYEQYF.

The chain uses TRBV6-1 and TRBJ1-1; no firm D call. CDR3 length equals 15 residues. V was clipped by 1 base and J by 3 bases, with 12 bases between them. The germline CDR1 and CDR2 sequences are MNHNS and SASEGT. The CDR3 loop is CASSEVSQIYTEAFF. CDR3 coding DNA: TGTGCCAGCAGTGAAGTCTCTCAGATATACACTGAAGCTTTCTTT.